The T cell receptor (beta chain) under discussion was sequenced for a study of T cells after yellow fever vaccination. Via MiXCR, TCRdb re-called the 5' RACE reads, giving one row per CDR3 protein. This sample has a few hundred thousand distinct CDR3 sequences, with approximately 4% found just once. V lost 6 bases and J 1 base, leaving 11 bases between the germline ends. Germline assignment: CDR1 DFQATT and CDR2 SNEGSKA (reference sequence). The length of the CDR3 is 13 residues. General study results and limits: The appearance of a small share of clonotypes in both CD4 and CD8 compartments was observed.

The sample holds many counts of this clonotype. The antigen is undetermined. The chain is built from TRBV20-1 and TRBJ2-3; a possible D gene is TRBD2 (6 bases). The sequence was obtained from a man aged 18 to 30 who received the YFV17D yellow fever vaccine. The source material was PBMCs, sampled 15 days after the yellow fever booster vaccination. CDR3 in amino acids: CSAKGLGTDTQYF. The CDR3 DNA follows: TGCAGTGCCAAGGGACTTGGCACAGATACGCAGTATTTT.